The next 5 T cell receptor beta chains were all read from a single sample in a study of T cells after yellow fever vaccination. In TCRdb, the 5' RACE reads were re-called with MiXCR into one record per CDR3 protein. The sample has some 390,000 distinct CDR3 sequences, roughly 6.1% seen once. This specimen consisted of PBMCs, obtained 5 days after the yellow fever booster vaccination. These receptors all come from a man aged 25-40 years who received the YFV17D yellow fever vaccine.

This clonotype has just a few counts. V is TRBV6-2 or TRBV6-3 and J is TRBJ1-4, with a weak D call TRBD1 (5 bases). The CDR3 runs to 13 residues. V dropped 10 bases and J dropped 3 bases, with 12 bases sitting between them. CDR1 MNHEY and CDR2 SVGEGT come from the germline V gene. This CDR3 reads CATEDSPNEKLFF. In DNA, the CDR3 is TGTGCCACCGAAGACAGCCCTAATGAAAAACTGTTTTTT.

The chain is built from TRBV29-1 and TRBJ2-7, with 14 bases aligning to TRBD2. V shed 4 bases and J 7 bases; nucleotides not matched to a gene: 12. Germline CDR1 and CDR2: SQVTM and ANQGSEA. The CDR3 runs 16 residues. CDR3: CSVGTGTSGSTGEQYF. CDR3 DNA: TGCAGCGTTGGAACCGGGACTAGCGGGAGTACAGGAGAGCAGTACTTC.

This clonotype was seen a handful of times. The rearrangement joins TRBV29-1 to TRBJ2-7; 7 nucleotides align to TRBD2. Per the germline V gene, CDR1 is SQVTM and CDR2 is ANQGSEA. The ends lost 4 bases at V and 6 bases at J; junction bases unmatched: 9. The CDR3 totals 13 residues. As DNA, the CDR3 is TGCAGCGTTGCTCCGGGGACTACACCCGAGCAGTACTTC. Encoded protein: CSVAPGTTPEQYF.

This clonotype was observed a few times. The CDR3 reads CASSWRGPVDEQYF. Here the CDR3 DNA reads TGTGCCAGCAGTTGGCGTGGACCTGTGGACGAGCAGTACTTC. The chain joins TRBV6-5 to TRBJ2-7; D unresolved. Trimming took 4 bases from V and 5 from J, leaving 15 bases between them. The CDR3 length is 14 residues. CDR1 MNHEY and CDR2 SVGAGI come from the germline V gene.

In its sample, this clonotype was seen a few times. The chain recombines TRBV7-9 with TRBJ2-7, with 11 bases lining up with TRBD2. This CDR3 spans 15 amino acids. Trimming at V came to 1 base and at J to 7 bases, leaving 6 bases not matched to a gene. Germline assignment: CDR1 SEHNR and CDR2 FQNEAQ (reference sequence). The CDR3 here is CASSLGLAGRGEQYF. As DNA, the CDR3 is TGTGCCAGCAGCTTAGGACTAGCGGGGCGAGGGGAGCAGTACTTC.